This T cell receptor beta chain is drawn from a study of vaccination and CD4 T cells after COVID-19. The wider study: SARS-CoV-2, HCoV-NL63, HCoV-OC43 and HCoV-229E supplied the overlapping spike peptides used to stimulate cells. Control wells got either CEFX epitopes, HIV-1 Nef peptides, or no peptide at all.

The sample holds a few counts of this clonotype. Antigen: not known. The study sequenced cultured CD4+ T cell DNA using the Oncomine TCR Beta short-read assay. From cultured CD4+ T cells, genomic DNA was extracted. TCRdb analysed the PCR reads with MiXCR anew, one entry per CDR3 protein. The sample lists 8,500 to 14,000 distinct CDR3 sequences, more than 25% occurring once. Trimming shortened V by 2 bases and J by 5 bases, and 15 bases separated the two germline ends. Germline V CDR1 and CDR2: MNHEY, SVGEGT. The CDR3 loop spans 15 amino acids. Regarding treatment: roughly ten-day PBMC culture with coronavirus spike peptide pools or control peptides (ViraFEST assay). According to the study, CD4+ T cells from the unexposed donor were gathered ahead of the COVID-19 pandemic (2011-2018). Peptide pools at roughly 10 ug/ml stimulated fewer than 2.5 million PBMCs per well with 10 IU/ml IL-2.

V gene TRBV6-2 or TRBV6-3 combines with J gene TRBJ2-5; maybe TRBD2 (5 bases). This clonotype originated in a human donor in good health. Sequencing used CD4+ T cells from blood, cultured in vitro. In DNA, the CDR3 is TGTGCCAGCAGTTACGCCAAGAGGCGCGGGGAGACCCAGTACTTC. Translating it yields CASSYAKRRGETQYF.